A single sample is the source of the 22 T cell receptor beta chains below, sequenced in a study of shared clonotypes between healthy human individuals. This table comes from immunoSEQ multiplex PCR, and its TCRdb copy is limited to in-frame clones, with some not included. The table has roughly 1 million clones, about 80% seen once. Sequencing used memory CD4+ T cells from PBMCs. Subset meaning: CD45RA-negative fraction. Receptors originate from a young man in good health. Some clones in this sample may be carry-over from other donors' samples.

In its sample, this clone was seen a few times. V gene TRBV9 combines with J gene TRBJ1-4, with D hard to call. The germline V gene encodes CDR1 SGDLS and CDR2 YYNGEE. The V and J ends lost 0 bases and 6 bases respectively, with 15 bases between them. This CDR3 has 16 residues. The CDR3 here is CASSVGKGSFDEKLFF. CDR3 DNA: TGTGCCAGCAGCGTAGGAAAAGGGTCGTTTGATGAAAAACTGTTTTTT.

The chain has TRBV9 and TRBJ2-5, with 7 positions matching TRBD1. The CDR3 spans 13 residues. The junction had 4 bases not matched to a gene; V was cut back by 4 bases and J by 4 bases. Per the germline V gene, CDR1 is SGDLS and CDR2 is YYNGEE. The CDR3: CASSTGVGETQYF. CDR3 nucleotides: TGTGCCAGCAGCACAGGGGTAGGAGAGACCCAGTACTTC. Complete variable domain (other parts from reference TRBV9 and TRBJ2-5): DSGVTQTPKHLITATGQRVTLRCSPRSGDLSVYWYQQSLDQGLQFLIQYYNGEERAKGNILERFSAQQFPDLHSELNLSSLELGDSALYFCASSTGVGETQYFGPGTRLLVL.

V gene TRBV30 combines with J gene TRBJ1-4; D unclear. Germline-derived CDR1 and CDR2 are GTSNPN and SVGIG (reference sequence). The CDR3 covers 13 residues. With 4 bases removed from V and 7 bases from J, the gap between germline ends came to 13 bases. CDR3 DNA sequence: TGTGCCTGGAAGAAGGGAACGAGTGAAAAACTGTTTTTT. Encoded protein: CAWKKGTSEKLFF.

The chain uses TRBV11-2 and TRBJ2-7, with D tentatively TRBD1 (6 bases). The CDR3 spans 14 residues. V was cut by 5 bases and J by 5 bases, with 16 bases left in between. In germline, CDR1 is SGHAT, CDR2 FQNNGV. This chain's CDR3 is CASSTRQDSNEQYF. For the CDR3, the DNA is TGTGCCAGCAGCACCCGACAGGATTCGAACGAGCAGTACTTC.

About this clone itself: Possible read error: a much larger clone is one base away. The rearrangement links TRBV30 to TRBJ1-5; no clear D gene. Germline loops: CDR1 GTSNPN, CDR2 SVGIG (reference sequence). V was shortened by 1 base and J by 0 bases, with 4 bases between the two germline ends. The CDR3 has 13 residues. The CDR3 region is CAWSGYSNQPQHF. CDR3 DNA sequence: TGTGCCTGGAGTGGGTATAGCAATCAGCCCCAGCATTTT.

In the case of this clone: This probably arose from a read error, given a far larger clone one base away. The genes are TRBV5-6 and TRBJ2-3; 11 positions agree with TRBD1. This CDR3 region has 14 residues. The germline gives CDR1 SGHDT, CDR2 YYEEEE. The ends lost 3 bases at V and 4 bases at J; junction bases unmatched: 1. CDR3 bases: TGTGCCAGCAGCTGGGACAGGGGGTCAGATACGCAGTATTTT. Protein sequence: CASSWDRGSDTQYF.

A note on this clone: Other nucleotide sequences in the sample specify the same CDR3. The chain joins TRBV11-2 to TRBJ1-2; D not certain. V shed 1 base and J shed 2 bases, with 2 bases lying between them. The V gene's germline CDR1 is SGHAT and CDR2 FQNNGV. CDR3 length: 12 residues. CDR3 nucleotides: TGTGCCAGCAGCTTAGCCAACTATGGCTACACCTTC. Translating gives CASSLANYGYTF. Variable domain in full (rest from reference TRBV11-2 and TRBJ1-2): EAGVAQSPRYKIIEKRQSVAFWCNPISGHATLYWYQQILGQGPKLLIQFQNNGVVDDSQLPKDRFSAERLKGVDSTLKIQPAKLEDSAVYLCASSLANYGYTFGSGTRLTVV.

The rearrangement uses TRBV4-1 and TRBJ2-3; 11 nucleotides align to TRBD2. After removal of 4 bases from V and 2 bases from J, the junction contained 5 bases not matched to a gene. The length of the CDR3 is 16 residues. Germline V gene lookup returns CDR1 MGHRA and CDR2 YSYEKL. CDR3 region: CASSRGTSGTTDTQYF. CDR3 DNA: TGCGCCAGCAGCCGAGGGACTAGCGGTACCACAGATACGCAGTATTTT.

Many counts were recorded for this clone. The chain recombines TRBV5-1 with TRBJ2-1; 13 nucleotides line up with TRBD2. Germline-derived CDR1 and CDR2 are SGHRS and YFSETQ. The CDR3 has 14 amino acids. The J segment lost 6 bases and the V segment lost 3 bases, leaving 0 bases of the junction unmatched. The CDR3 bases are TGCGCCAGCAGCTGGACTAGCGGGAGCAATGAGCAGTTCTTC. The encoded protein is CASSWTSGSNEQFF.

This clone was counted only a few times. CDR3 loop: CASSIRPTGEQFF. The CDR3 coding sequence is TGTGCCAGCAGCATACGCCCCACGGGTGAGCAGTTCTTC. The V gene is TRBV7-2, the J gene TRBJ2-1; D is unresolved. Trimming left V 5 bases short and J 9 bases short, with 14 bases between. Germline V gene sequence: CDR1 SGHTA, CDR2 FQGNSA. The CDR3 length is 13 residues.

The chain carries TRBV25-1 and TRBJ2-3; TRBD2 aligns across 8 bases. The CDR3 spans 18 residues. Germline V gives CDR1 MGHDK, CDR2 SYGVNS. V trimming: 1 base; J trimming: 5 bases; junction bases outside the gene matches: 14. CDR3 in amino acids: CASSESSYGRAFIDTQYF. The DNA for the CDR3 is TGTGCCAGCAGTGAATCTTCCTACGGGAGGGCCTTTATAGATACGCAGTATTTT.

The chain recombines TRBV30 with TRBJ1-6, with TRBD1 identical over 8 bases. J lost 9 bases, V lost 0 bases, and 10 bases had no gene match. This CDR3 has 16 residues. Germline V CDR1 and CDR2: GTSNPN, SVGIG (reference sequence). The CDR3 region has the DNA TGTGCCTGGAGTGTAGGGTCGGGACAGGCTATTTCACCCCTCCACTTT. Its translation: CAWSVGSGQAISPLHF.

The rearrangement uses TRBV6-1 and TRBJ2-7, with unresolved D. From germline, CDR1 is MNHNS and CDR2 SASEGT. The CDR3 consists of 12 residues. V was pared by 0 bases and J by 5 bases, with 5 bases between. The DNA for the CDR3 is TGTGCCAGCAGTGAAGCGGCCCACGAGCAGTACTTC. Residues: CASSEAAHEQYF.

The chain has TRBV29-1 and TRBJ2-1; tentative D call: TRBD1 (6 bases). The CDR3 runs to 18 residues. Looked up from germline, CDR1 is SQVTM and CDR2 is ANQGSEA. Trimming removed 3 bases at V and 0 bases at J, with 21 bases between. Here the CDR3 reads CSVDPPYSGTPSYNEQFF. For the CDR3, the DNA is TGCAGCGTTGACCCTCCCTACTCCGGGACACCCTCCTACAATGAGCAGTTCTTC.

The CDR3 DNA reads TGTGCCAGCAGCCAAGATAGAAAGCAGACCACAGATACGCAGTATTTT. Amino acids: CASSQDRKQTTDTQYF. This rearrangement joins TRBV4-2 to TRBJ2-3; D remains unclear. The CDR3 runs to 16 residues. Germline CDR1 LGHNA, CDR2 YNFKEQ. Trimming pared 0 bases from V and 2 bases from J, leaving 12 bases between.

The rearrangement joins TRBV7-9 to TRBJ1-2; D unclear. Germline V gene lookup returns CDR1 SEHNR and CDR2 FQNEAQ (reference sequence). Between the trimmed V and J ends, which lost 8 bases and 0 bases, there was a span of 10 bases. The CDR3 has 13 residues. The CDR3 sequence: CASSGRANYGYTF. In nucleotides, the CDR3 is TGTGCCAGCTCTGGGCGCGCTAACTATGGCTACACCTTC.

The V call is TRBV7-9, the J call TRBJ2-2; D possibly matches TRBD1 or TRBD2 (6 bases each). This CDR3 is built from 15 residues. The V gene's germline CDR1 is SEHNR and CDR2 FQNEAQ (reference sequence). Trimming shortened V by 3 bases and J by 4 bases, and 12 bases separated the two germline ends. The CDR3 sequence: CASSLVGGGTGELFF. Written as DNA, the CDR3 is TGTGCCAGCAGCTTGGTCGGGGGCGGCACCGGGGAGCTGTTTTTT.

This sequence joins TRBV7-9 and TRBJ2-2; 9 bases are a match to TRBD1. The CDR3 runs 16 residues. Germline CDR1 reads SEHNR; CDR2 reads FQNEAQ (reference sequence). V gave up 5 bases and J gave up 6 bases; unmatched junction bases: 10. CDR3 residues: CASSQTGTGSAGELFF. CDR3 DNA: TGTGCCAGCAGCCAAACCGGGACAGGGAGTGCCGGGGAGCTGTTTTTT.

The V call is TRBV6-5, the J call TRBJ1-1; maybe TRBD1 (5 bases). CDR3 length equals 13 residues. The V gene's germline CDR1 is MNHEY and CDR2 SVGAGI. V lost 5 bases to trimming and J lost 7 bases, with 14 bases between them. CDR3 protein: CASSPPGGGEAFF. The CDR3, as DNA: TGTGCCAGCAGTCCCCCGGGGGGGGGTGAAGCTTTCTTT.

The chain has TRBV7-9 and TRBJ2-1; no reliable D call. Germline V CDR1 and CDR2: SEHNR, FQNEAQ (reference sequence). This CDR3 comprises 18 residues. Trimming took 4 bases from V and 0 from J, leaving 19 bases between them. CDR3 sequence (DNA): TGTGCCAGCAGCTCCTACCTCGGACGCTCAACCTCCTACAATGAGCAGTTCTTC. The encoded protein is CASSSYLGRSTSYNEQFF.

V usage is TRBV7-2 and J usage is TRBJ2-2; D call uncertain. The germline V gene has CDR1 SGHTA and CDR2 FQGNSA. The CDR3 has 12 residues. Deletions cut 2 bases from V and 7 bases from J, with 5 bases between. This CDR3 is CASSLSGGELFF. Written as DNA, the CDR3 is TGTGCCAGCAGCTTATCTGGCGGGGAGCTGTTTTTT.

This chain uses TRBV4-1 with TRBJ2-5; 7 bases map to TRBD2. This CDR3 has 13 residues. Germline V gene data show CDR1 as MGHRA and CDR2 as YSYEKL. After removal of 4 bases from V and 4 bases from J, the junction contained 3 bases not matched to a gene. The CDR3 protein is CASSRGEGETQYF. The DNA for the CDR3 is TGCGCCAGCAGCCGCGGGGAGGGAGAGACCCAGTACTTC.